These T cell receptor beta chains were read from a single sample in a study of blood T cell repertoires in COVID-19. Measured with immunoSEQ multiplex PCR; TCRdb has only the in-frame clones, and not every one. The repertoire holds around 380,000 clones, with roughly 77% as singletons. The specimen sequenced was peripheral blood. These receptors all come from a human donor with acute or convalescent COVID-19. The donor label of this sample is uncertain. Each CDR3 is given with its conserved first and last residue. A D gene is named only where the DNA matches it firmly. Size is stated for part of the rows, as once, few or many counts, or as a class when the clone is expanded.

len	v_gene	d_gene	j_gene	abundance	CDR3nt	CDR3aa
15	TRBV7-8	TRBD2	TRBJ2-1	.	TGTGCCAGCAGCTTTAGGACTAGCGGGAGCAATGAGCAGTTCTTC	CASSFRTSGSNEQFF
15	TRBV11-2	TRBD1	TRBJ2-1	once	TGTGCCAGCAGCTCGACAGGGAGCTCCTACAATGAGCAGTTCTTC	CASSSTGSSYNEQFF
15	TRBV5-5	.	TRBJ2-1	few	TGTGCCAGCAGCACAAGACCGGGAGTTGGGAATGAGCAGTTCTTC	CASSTRPGVGNEQFF
14	TRBV6-5	.	TRBJ2-7	once	TGTGCCAGTCTCTGGACAGCCAGGTCCCACGAGCAGTACTTC	CASLWTARSHEQYF
15	TRBV19	.	TRBJ1-1	.	TGTGCCAGTACCCCTGGGGGGGGAAAGAACACTGAAGCTTTCTTT	CASTPGGGKNTEAFF
19	TRBV7-2	.	TRBJ1-3	few	TGTGCCAGCAGCTTAGGGGGAGTCGGACAGCCCCGGCGAAGAAACACCATATATTTT	CASSLGGVGQPRRRNTIYF
13	TRBV7-8	.	TRBJ1-1	.	TGTGCCAGCAGCTTACAGGGGCCTACTGAAGCTTTCTTT	CASSLQGPTEAFF
15	TRBV10-1	.	TRBJ2-3	.	TGCGCCAGCAGTGAATCCGGGACTAGCACAGATACGCAGTATTTT	CASSESGTSTDTQYF
15	TRBV15	TRBD1	TRBJ1-6	few	TGTGCCACCAGCAGAACGCAGGGGGCGAGGTCACCCCTCCACTTT	CATSRTQGARSPLHF
13	TRBV5-1	TRBD1	TRBJ2-3	.	TGCGCCAGCAGTACGACAGGGTCAGATACGCAGTATTTT	CASSTTGSDTQYF
14	TRBV7-9	TRBD1	TRBJ1-1	.	TGTGCCAGCAGCTTAGGACAGGGCAACACTGAAGCTTTCTTT	CASSLGQGNTEAFF
15	TRBV20-1	.	TRBJ1-5	.	TGCAGTGCTAGTGCTCCCCCCAGGGTAGGGCAGCCCCAGCATTTT	CSASAPPRVGQPQHF
16	TRBV15	.	TRBJ1-1	few	TGTGCCACCAGCACCCTGGAAGAGGGAAGGGACACTGAAGCTTTCTTT	CATSTLEEGRDTEAFF
14	TRBV6-5	.	TRBJ1-2	.	TGTGCCAGCAGCAGAACGCGACAGGACTATGGCTACACCTTC	CASSRTRQDYGYTF
15	TRBV27	TRBD1	TRBJ1-5	.	TGTGCCAGCAGGGCTGGACAGGTGAGCAATCAGCCCCAGCATTTT	CASRAGQVSNQPQHF
14	TRBV7-2	TRBD1	TRBJ1-2	few	TGTGCCAGCAGGAGTCCCGGGACAGGGGGTGGCTACACCTTC	CASRSPGTGGGYTF
16	TRBV7-8	TRBD2	TRBJ2-2	.	TGTGCCAGCAGCTTACGTCTAGCGGGAGAGTCCGGGGAGCTGTTTTTT	CASSLRLAGESGELFF
18	TRBV2	.	TRBJ1-4	.	TGTGCCAGCAGTGAAAATCTCTGGACCACAGGGACTAATGAAAAACTGTTTTTT	CASSENLWTTGTNEKLFF
16	TRBV28	.	TRBJ1-1	.	TGTGCCAGCAGTTTGCTGTCAACGGGTGGGGGGGCTGAAGCTTTCTTT	CASSLLSTGGGAEAFF
14	TRBV27	TRBD1	TRBJ1-5	.	TGTGCCAGCAGCTTCGACAGGGTGGGCCAGCCCCAGCATTTT	CASSFDRVGQPQHF
15	TRBV6-5	.	TRBJ2-1	.	TGTGCCAGCAGCTCTGTTAGAGGGGGCTACAATGAGCAGTTCTTC	CASSSVRGGYNEQFF